This TCR beta chain was found in a study of T-cell memory formation after mild COVID-19. Findings and caveats of the study: Contracting CD4+ clones lay largely in CM and EM, with CD8+ ones residing in EMRA. Cross-reactive memory seemingly joined, as some responding clones were found in pre-infection memory. Among clones contracting day 15 to 85, CD4/CD8 was balanced, whereas later expanders leaned CD4+.

MiXCR, applied by TCRdb to the 5' RACE reads, yields one record per CDR3 protein. The sample gives approximately 230,000 distinct CDR3 sequences, less than 20% of which show up once; around 3.4% is in the top ten. The germline gives CDR1 MGHRA, CDR2 YSYEKL. Trimming removed 3 bases from V and 9 bases from J, with 21 bases in between. This CDR3 is built from 17 residues. As regards this clonotype: The antigen remains unidentified.

The receptor was derived from a man between 18 and 35 years old who had mild COVID-19 (a few samples of this study predate the infection). Cell type and time point are not known. Sequenced input: PBMCs or a T cell subset sorted from them (not recorded which). The chain employs TRBV4-1 and TRBJ1-6; D perhaps matches TRBD1 (5 bases). CDR3 DNA: TGCGCCAGCAGCCAGATGGGACGGGGGGAATTGGGTTCACCCCTCCACTTT. It translates to CASSQMGRGELGSPLHF.